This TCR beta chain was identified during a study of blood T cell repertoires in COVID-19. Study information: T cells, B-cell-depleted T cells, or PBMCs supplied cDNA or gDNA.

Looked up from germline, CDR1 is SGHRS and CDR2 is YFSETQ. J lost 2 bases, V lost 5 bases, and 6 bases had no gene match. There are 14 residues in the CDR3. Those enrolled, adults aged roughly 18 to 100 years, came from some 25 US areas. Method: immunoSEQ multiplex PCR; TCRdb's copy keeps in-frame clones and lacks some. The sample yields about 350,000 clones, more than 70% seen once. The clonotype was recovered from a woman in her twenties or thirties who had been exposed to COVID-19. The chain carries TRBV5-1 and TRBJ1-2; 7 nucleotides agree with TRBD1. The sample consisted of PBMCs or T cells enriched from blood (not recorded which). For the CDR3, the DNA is TGCGCCAGCAGACCAGAACAGGGGAACTATGGCTACACCTTC. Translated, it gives CASRPEQGNYGYTF.